Sequencing of this T cell receptor (beta chain) was carried out in a study of molecular identifiers for immune sequencing clone quantification. Findings of the study overall: Clones exceeding 20 RNA copies carried over 97% of effector molecules but under 1% of naive-cell molecules.

The CDR3 consists of 15 residues. Germline V CDR1 and CDR2: MNHEY, SMNVEV (reference sequence). Trimming pared 5 bases from V and 2 bases from J, leaving 16 bases between. Turning to this clonotype: Its target is unknown.

One entry per CDR3 protein, called by TCRdb with MiXCR from the PCR reads. The sample holds about 97,000 distinct CDR3 sequences, 20% to 25% seen once. The sequenced sample was naive CD8+ T cells from blood, with Jurkat cell RNA spiked in. Subset specified: FACS-sorted CD8+CD4-CCR7+CD45RA+ naive T cells. The chain joins TRBV27 to TRBJ2-7; tentatively, D is TRBD1 (6 bases). The sequence was obtained from a human donor in good health. Some libraries in this study had Jurkat cell RNA spiked in. CDR3 protein: CASSRNRDTAYEQYF. CDR3 sequence (DNA): TGTGCCAGCAGTCGGAACCGGGACACGGCCTACGAGCAGTACTTC.